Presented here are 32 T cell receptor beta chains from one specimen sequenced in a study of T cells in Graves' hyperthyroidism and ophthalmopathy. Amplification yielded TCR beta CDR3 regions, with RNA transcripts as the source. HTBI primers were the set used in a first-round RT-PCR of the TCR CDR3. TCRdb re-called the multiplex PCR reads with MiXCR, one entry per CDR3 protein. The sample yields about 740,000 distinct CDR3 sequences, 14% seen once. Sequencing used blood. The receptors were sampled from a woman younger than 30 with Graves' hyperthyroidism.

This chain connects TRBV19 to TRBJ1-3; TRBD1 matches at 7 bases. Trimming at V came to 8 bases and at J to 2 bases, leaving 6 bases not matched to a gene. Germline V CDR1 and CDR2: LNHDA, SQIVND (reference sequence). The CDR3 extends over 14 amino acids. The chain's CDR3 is CASGTGQTGNTIYF. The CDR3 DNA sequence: TGTGCCAGTGGTACGGGACAGACTGGAAACACCATATATTTT.

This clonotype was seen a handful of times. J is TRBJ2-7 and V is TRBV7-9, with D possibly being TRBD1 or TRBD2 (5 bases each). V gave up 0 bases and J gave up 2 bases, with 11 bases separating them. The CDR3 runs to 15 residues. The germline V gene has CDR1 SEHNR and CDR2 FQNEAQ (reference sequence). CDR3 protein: CASSLAGTAAYEQYF. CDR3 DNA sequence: TGTGCCAGCAGCTTAGCTGGGACCGCAGCCTACGAGCAGTACTTC.

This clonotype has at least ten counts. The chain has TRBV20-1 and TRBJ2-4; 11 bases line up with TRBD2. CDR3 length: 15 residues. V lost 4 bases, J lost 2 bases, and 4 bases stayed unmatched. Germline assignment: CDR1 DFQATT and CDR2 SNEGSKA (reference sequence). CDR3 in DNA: TGCAGTGCTAATAGCGGGAGGGGGTCCAAAAACATTCAGTACTTC. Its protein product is CSANSGRGSKNIQYF.

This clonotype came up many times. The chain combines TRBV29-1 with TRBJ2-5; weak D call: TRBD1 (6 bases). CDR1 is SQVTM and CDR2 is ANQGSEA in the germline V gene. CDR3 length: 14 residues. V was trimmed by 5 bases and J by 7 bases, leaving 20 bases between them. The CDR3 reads CSVLNRAFDGTQYF. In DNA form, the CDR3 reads TGCAGCGTTTTAAACAGGGCCTTTGATGGGACCCAGTACTTC.

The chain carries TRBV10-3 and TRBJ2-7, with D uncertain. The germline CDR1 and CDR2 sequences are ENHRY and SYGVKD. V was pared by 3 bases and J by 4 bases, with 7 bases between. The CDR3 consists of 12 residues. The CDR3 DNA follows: TGTGCCATCAGTGAAACGGATTACGAGCAGTACTTC. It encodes CAISETDYEQYF.

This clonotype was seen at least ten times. The CDR3 region has the DNA TGTGCCAGCAGTTTCTCGGGAGCGGGAGGTTCCAGGAGGGGCTCCTACAATGAGCAGTTCTTC. Protein: CASSFSGAGGSRRGSYNEQFF. The rearrangement links TRBV27 to TRBJ2-1; 9 bases agree with TRBD2. V gave up 3 bases and J gave up 0 bases; unmatched junction bases: 18. Germline V CDR1 and CDR2: MNHEY, SMNVEV (reference sequence). This CDR3 contains 21 residues.

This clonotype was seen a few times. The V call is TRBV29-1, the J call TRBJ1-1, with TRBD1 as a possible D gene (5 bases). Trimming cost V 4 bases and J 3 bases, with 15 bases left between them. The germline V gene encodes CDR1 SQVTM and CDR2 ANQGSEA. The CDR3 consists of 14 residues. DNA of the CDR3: TGCAGCGTTGCAGGAGGGGATTGGGACACTGAAGCTTTCTTT. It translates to CSVAGGDWDTEAFF.

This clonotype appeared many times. The chain's CDR3 is CASFNRDHEKLFF. The CDR3 DNA sequence: TGTGCCAGCTTCAACAGGGATCATGAAAAACTGTTTTTT. This rearrangement joins TRBV18 to TRBJ1-4, with D maybe TRBD1 (6 bases). Germline CDR1 reads KGHSH; CDR2 reads LQKENI. V lost 7 bases and J lost 6, with 12 bases in between. The CDR3 is 13 amino acids. The full variable domain, in which reference TRBV18 and TRBJ1-4 provide the parts outside the CDR3, is NAGVMQNPRHLVRRRGQEARLRCSPMKGHSHVYWYRQLPEEGLKFMVYLQKENIIDESGMPKERFSAEFPKEGPSILRIQQVVRGDSAAYFCASFNRDHEKLFFGSGTQLSVL.

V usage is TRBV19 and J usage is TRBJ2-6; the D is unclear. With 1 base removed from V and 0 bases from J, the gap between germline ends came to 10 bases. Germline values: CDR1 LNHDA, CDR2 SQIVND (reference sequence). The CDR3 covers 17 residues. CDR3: CASSIGAGRSGANVLTF. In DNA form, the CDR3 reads TGTGCCAGTAGTATAGGGGCAGGCCGCTCTGGGGCCAACGTCCTGACTTTC. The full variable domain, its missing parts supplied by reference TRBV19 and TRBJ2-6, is DGGITQSPKYLFRKEGQNVTLSCEQNLNHDAMYWYRQDPGQGLRLIYYSQIVNDFQKGDIAEGYSVSREKKESFPLTVTSAQKNPTAFYLCASSIGAGRSGANVLTFGAGSRLTVL.

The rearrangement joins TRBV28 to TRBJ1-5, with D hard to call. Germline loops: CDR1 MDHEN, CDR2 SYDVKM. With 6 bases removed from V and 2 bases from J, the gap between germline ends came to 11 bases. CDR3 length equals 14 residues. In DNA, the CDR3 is TGTGCCAGCAGCCCGCGGCGACGCAATCAGCCCCAGCATTTT. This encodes CASSPRRRNQPQHF.

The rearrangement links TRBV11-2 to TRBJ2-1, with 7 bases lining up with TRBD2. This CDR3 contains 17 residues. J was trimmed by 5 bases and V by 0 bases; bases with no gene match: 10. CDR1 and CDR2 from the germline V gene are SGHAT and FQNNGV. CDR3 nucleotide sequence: TGTGCCAGCAGCTTAGATCATTGGCTAGCGGAAAACAATGAGCAGTTCTTC. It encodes CASSLDHWLAENNEQFF.

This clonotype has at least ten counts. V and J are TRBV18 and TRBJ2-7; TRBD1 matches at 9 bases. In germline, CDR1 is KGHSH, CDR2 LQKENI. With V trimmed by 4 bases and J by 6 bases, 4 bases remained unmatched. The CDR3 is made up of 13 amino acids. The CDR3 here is CASSRDRDGEQYF. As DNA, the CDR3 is TGTGCCAGCTCACGGGACAGGGACGGCGAGCAGTACTTC.

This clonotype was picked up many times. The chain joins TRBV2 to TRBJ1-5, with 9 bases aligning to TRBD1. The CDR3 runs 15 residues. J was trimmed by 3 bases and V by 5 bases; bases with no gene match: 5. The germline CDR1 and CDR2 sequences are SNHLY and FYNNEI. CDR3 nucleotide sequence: TGTGCCAGCAGTACCGGGACAGGGATCAATCAGCCCCAGCATTTT. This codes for CASSTGTGINQPQHF.

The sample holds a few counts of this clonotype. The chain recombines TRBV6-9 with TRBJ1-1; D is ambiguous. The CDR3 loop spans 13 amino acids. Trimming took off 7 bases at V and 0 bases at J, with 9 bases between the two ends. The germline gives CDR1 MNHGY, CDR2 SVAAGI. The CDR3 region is CASIGQMNTEAFF. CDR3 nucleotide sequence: TGTGCCAGCATTGGCCAGATGAACACTGAAGCTTTCTTT.

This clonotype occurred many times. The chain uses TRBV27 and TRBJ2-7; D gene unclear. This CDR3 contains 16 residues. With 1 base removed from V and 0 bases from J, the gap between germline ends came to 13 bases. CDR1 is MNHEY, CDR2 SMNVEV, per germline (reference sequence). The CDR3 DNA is TGTGCCAGCAGTTTATTCCGGGTTTCTAGCTCCTACGAGCAGTACTTC. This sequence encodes CASSLFRVSSSYEQYF.

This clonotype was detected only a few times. The CDR3 protein is CASSRQGVNTEAFF. CDR3 sequence (DNA): TGTGCCAGCAGTCGACAGGGGGTGAACACTGAAGCTTTCTTT. This sequence joins TRBV6-2 or TRBV6-3 and TRBJ1-1, with TRBD1 identical over 9 bases. Germline V gives CDR1 MNHEY, CDR2 SVGEGT. After removal of 5 bases from V and 0 bases from J, the junction contained 1 base not matched to a gene. This CDR3 comprises 14 residues.

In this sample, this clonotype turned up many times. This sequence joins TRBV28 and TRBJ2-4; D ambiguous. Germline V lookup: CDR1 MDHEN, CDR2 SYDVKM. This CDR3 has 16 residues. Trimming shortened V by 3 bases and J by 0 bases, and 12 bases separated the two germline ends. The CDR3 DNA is TGTGCCAGCAGTTTTAGGGCAGTACTAGCCAAAAACATTCAGTACTTC. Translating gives CASSFRAVLAKNIQYF.

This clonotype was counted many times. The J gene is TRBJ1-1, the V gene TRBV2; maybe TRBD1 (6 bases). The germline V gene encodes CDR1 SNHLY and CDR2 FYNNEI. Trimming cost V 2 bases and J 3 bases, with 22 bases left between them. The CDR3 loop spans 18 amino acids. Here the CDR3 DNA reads TGTGCCAGCAGTGAAACCGGGGGACACTGGGCGAGGGACACTGAAGCTTTCTTT. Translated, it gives CASSETGGHWARDTEAFF.

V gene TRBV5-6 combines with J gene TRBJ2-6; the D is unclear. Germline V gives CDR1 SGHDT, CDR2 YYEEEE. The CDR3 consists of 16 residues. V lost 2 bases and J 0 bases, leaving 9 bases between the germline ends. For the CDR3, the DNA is TGTGCCAGCAGCTTTGTGGCCTTCTCTGGGGCCAACGTCCTGACTTTC. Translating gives CASSFVAFSGANVLTF. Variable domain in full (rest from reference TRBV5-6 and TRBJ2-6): DAGVTQSPTHLIKTRGQQVTLRCSPKSGHDTVSWYQQALGQGPQFIFQYYEEEERQRGNFPDRFSGHQFPNYSSELNVNALLLGDSALYLCASSFVAFSGANVLTFGAGSRLTVL.

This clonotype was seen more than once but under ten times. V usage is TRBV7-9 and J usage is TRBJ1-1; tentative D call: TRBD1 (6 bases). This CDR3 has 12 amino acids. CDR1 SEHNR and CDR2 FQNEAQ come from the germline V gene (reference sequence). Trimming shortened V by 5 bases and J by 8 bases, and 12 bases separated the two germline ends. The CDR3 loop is CASSNPRGEAFF. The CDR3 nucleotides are TGTGCCAGCAGCAACCCCAGGGGCGAAGCTTTCTTT.

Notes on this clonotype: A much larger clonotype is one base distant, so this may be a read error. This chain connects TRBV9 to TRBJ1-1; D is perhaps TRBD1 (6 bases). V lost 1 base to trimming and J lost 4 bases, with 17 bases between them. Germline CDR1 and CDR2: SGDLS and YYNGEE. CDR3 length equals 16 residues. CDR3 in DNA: TGTGCCAGCAGCGTAAGGGGGGGGGCGCTAGGCACTGAAGCTTTCTTT. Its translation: CASSVRGGALGTEAFF.

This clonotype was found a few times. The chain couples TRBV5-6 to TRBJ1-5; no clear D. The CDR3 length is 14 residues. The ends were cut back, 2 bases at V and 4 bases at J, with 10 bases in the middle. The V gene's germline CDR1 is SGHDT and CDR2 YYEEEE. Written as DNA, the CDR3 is TGTGCCAGCAGCTTAACTGGGGAAAATCAGCCCCAGCATTTT. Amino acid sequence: CASSLTGENQPQHF.

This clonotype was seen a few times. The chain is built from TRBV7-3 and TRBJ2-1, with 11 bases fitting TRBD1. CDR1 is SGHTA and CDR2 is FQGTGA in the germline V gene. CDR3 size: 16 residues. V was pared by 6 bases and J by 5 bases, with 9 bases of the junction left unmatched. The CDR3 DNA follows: TGTGCCAGCAGTGAAGCCGGGACAGGGGGACACAATGAGCAGTTCTTC. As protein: CASSEAGTGGHNEQFF.

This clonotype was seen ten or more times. The CDR3, as DNA: TGTGCCAGCAGCTTAGGTACCGGCGGCGGGAGGGCCTCAGATACGCAGTATTTT. Its translation: CASSLGTGGGRASDTQYF. The chain recombines TRBV7-2 with TRBJ2-3, with 9 bases lining up with TRBD2. Germline CDR1 is SGHTA and CDR2 is FQGNSA. This CDR3 comprises 18 residues. V lost 1 base and J lost 4; bases outside the gene matches: 12.

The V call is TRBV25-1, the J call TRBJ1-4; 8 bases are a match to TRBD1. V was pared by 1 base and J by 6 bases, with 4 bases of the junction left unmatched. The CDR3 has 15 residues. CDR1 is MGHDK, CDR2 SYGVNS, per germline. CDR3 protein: CASSEWETGDEKLFF. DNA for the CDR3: TGTGCCAGCAGTGAATGGGAGACAGGGGATGAAAAACTGTTTTTT.

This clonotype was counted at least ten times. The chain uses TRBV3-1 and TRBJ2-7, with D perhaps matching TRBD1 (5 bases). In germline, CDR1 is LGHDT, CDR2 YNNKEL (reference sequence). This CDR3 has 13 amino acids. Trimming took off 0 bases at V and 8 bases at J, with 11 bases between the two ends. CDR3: CASSQDGAAKQYF. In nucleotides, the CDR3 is TGTGCCAGCAGCCAAGATGGGGCAGCTAAGCAGTACTTC.

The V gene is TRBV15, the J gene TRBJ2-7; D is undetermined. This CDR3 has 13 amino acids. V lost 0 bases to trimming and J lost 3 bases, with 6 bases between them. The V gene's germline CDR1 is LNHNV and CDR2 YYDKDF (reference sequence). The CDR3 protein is CATSRDLNYEQYF. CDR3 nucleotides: TGTGCCACCAGCAGAGACCTCAACTACGAGCAGTACTTC.

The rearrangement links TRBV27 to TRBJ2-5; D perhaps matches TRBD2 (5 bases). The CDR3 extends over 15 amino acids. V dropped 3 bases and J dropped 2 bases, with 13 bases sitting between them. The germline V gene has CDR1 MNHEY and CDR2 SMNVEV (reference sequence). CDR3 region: CASSFVRTGQETQYF. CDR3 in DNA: TGTGCCAGCAGTTTTGTCAGAACGGGACAAGAGACCCAGTACTTC.

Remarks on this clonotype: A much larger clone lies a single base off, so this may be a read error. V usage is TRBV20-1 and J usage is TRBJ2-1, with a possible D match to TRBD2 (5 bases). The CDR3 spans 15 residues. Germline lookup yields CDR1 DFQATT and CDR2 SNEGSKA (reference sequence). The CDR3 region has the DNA TGCAGTGCTAGGGACTCCACTTGGTCCTACAATGAGCAGCTCTTC. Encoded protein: CSARDSTWSYNEQLF.

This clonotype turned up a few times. Here the CDR3 DNA reads TGTGCCATCAGGGAAGAGGTCTACGAGCAGTACTTC. This encodes CAIREEVYEQYF. The V and J genes are TRBV10-3 and TRBJ2-7, with no clear D. V lost 6 bases and J lost 3, with 9 bases in between. The CDR3 contains 12 residues. CDR1 is ENHRY, CDR2 SYGVKD, per germline.

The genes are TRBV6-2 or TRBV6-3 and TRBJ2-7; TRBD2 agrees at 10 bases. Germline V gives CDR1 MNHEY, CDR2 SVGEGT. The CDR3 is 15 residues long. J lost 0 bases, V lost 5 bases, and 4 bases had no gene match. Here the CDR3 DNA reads TGTGCCAGCAGTACTAGCGGGGAGGGCTCCTACGAGCAGTACTTC. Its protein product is CASSTSGEGSYEQYF.

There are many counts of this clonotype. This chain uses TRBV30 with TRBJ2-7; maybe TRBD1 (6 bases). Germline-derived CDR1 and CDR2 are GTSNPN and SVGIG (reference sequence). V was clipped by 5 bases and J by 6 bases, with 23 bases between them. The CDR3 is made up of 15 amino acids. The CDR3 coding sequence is TGTGCCTGGTTCCCAGCGACAGGCCCAACGGGCGAGCAGTACTTC. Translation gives CAWFPATGPTGEQYF. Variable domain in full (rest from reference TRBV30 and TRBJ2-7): SQTIHQWPATLVQPVGSPLSLECTVEGTSNPNLYWYRQAAGRGLQLLFYSVGIGQISSEVPQNLSASRPQDRQFILSSKKLLLSDSGFYLCAWFPATGPTGEQYFGPGTRLTVT.